A single sample gave rise to the 7 T cell receptor beta chains below, sequenced in a study of graft-versus-host responses after intestinal transplantation. Responder cells labeled with CFSE (roughly 200,000) were co-plated with irradiated stimulator cells labeled with violet dye (roughly 200,000). Using immunoSEQ multiplex PCR, the repertoire was profiled, and TCRdb retains in-frame clones only, with some absent. The sample gives about 10,000 clones, 36% of which show up once; about 13% is in the top ten. The sample was alloreactive CD8+ T cells from a mixed lymphocyte reaction culture, taken before intestinal transplant. As for subset: CFSE-low proliferating T cells sorted from roughly six-day pre-transplant mixed lymphocyte reaction (GvH or HvG direction). The receptors were sampled from a human patient who received an intestinal transplant.

The genes are TRBV11-2 and TRBJ2-1, with a tentative D call TRBD2 (7 bases). Between the trimmed V and J ends, which lost 1 base and 11 bases, there was a span of 15 bases. The CDR3 covers 14 residues. CDR1 SGHAT and CDR2 FQNNGV come from the germline V gene. CDR3 region: CASSLGPAGDKQFF. The CDR3 DNA reads as TGTGCCAGCAGCTTAGGACCGGCGGGGGACAAGCAGTTCTTC.

This clone is medium-sized by share. This chain connects TRBV27 to TRBJ1-2; perhaps TRBD1 as D (5 bases). The ends were cut back, 6 bases at V and 5 bases at J, with 13 bases in the middle. The CDR3 is made up of 13 amino acids. Germline loops: CDR1 MNHEY, CDR2 SMNVEV (reference sequence). DNA for the CDR3: TGTGCCAGCAGCCTATCACAGGATTATGGCTACACCTTC. Protein: CASSLSQDYGYTF.

In this sample, this clone turned up a few times. This rearrangement joins TRBV9 to TRBJ2-2, with TRBD1 identical over 7 bases. The CDR3 extends over 18 amino acids. Germline V gives CDR1 SGDLS, CDR2 YYNGEE. The junction had 13 bases not matched to a gene; V was cut back by 0 bases and J by 5 bases. The CDR3 DNA follows: TGTGCCAGCAGCGTAGGACCTGAGCGACAGGGAAGGACCGGGGAGCTGTTTTTT. Protein sequence: CASSVGPERQGRTGELFF.

The sample holds a few counts of this clone. The chain carries TRBV28 and TRBJ1-1; D uncertain. The CDR3 totals 13 residues. V was cut by 6 bases and J by 0 bases, with 8 bases left in between. The germline V gene encodes CDR1 MDHEN and CDR2 SYDVKM. The CDR3, as DNA: TGTGCCAGCAGACTAGCCCTGAACACTGAAGCTTTCTTT. This encodes CASRLALNTEAFF.

This clone was detected only a few times. The chain couples TRBV28 to TRBJ2-7; 9 nucleotides match TRBD2. The CDR3 loop spans 16 amino acids. Trimming cost V 4 bases and J 8 bases; bases outside gene matches: 15. CDR1 is MDHEN and CDR2 is SYDVKM in the germline V gene. The DNA of the CDR3 is TGTGCCAGCAGTTCCGACCGACTAGCGGTATTTATAAAGCAGTACTTC. Protein product: CASSSDRLAVFIKQYF. The whole variable domain, filled in from reference TRBV28 and TRBJ2-7, reads DVKVTQSSRYLVKRTGEKVFLECVQDMDHENMFWYRQDPGLGLRLIYFSYDVKMKEKGDIPEGYSVSREKKERFSLILESASTNQTSMYLCASSSDRLAVFIKQYFGPGTRLTVT.

The chain is built from TRBV5-6 and TRBJ2-2; D is unclear. Germline V CDR1 and CDR2: SGHDT, YYEEEE. CDR3 length: 11 residues. Trimming took off 2 bases at V and 7 bases at J, with 3 bases between the two ends. The CDR3: CASSFGGELFF. The CDR3 DNA follows: TGTGCCAGCAGCTTCGGCGGGGAGCTGTTTTTT.

This sequence joins TRBV28 and TRBJ1-5; D call uncertain. V was shortened by 3 bases and J by 5 bases, with 17 bases between the two germline ends. The CDR3 length is 16 residues. Germline V lookup: CDR1 MDHEN, CDR2 SYDVKM. The CDR3 coding sequence is TGTGCCAGCAGTTTCTGGGTGACTCCAGCGGATCAGCCCCAGCATTTT. As protein: CASSFWVTPADQPQHF.